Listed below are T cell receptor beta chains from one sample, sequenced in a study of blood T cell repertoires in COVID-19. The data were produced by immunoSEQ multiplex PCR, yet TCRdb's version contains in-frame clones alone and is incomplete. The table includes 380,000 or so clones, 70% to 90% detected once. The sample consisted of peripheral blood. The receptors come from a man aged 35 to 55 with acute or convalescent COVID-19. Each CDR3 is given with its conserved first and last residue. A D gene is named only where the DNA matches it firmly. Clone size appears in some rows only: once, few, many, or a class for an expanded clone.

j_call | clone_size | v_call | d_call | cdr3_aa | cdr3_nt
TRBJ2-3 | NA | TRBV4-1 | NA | CASSPKGGADTQYF | TGCGCCAGCAGCCCCAAAGGAGGGGCAGATACGCAGTATTTT
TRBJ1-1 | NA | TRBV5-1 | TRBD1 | CASRGQGRTEAFF | TGCGCCAGCAGGGGACAGGGAAGAACTGAAGCTTTCTTT
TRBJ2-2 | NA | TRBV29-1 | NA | CSVEDPGLNGELFF | TGCAGCGTTGAAGATCCAGGGTTAAACGGGGAGCTGTTTTTT
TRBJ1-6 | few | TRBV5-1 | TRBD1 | CASSDRGRSYNSPLHF | TGCGCCAGCAGCGACAGGGGGCGATCCTATAATTCACCCCTCCACTTT
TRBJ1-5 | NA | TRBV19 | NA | CASSIEPQGSQHF | TGTGCCAGTAGTATAGAGCCTCAGGGGTCCCAGCATTTT
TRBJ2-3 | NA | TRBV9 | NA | CASSVENHYLDTQYF | TGTGCCAGCAGCGTAGAGAACCACTACCTGGATACGCAGTATTTT
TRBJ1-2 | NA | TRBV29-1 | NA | CSVETRTGYTF | TGCAGCGTCGAAACCCGGACAGGCTACACCTTC
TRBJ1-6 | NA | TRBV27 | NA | CASRETGAYNSPLHF | TGTGCCAGCAGAGAGACAGGAGCCTATAATTCACCCCTCCACTTT
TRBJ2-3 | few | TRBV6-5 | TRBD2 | CASTLLAGGPDTQYF | TGTGCCAGCACCCTACTAGCGGGTGGCCCAGATACGCAGTATTTT
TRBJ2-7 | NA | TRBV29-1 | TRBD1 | CSVGRTGDGYEQYF | TGCAGCGTTGGCCGGACAGGGGATGGGTACGAGCAGTACTTC
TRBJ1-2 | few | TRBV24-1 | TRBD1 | CATSDPSTGGYTYGYTF | TGTGCCACCAGTGATCCCTCGACAGGGGGTTATACATATGGCTACACCTTC
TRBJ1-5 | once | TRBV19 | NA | CAGGITGYDQPQHF | TGTGCCGGCGGAATAACAGGGTACGATCAGCCCCAGCATTTT
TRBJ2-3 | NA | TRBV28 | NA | CASSFAGFSTDTQYF | TGTGCCAGCAGCTTTGCAGGGTTTAGCACAGATACGCAGTATTTT
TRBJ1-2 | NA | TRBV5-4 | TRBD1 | CASSVQGAYYGYTF | TGTGCCAGCAGCGTGCAGGGGGCCTACTATGGCTACACCTTC